This T cell receptor beta chain was sequenced in a study of liver allograft versus peripheral blood T cells. Study in general: A comparison was made between T cell receptor repertoires in transplanted livers and those in recipients' peripheral blood. The study, taken as a whole, reports: Liver allograft repertoires of T cell receptors reportedly diverged from peripheral blood repertoires.

Using its own MiXCR run on the reads, TCRdb lists one record per CDR3 protein. This table holds about 1,600 distinct CDR3 sequences, 15% to 20% found once. This clonotype came up a few times. Its matching antigen is unknown. V shed 6 bases and J 3 bases; nucleotides not matched to a gene: 3. This CDR3 comprises 13 residues. Germline CDR1 is LGHDT and CDR2 is YNNKEL (reference sequence). This sequence joins TRBV3-1 and TRBJ2-7, with 9 bases lining up with TRBD1. The TCR was taken from a human patient who had a liver transplant. Some of the T cells might come from the graft donor. CDR3 amino acids: CASSDRGNYEQYF. CDR3 in DNA: TGTGCCAGCAGTGACAGGGGGAACTACGAGCAGTACTTC.